This T cell receptor beta chain emerged from a study of OX40 agonist ivuxolimab in advanced cancers. As for the study in general: Patients' therapy was ivuxolimab, an antibody that acts as an agonist of OX40 (CD134). Eligibility rules accepted prior anti-PD-1, anti-PD-L1 or anti-CTLA-4 therapy, and 35% to 45% had some. Overall study results and limits: Researchers did not determine the expanded peripheral T cells' antigen specificity.

Some clones are missing from TCRdb's copy, which holds only in-frame ones; the method was immunoSEQ multiplex PCR. The table has some 57,000 clones, approximately 86% seen once. For this clone: Its antigen remains unknown.

Germline CDR1 is MNHEY and CDR2 is SVGAGI. The CDR3 length is 13 residues. Trimming pared 9 bases from V and 4 bases from J, leaving 12 bases between. People who had autoimmune disease history or systemic immunosuppression were excluded. This clonotype was sampled from an adult with an advanced solid tumor such as melanoma, head and neck, liver or kidney cancer. The chain carries TRBV6-5 and TRBJ2-2; the D gene is possibly TRBD1 (5 bases). The source material was CD4+ or CD8+ T cells sorted from blood, sampled in a trial of the OX40 agonist ivuxolimab. The CDR3, as DNA: TGTGCCAGTCAAGACAGTACCACCGGGGAGCTGTTTTTT. Protein: CASQDSTTGELFF.